This T cell receptor (beta chain) comes out of a study of blood T cells in healthy people across ages. Together with a sample-barcoded 5' primer, a J-beta primer mix was included in a second PCR lasting roughly 6 to 12 cycles. MiXCR, run by TCRdb on the 5' RACE reads, gives a single entry per CDR3 protein. The table includes 800,000 to 950,000 distinct CDR3 sequences, under 50% detected once. All donors came from Russia, were Caucasian and healthy, and spanned ages 6 to 90. The TCR comes from a man younger than 40 in good health. Sequenced input: blood.

CDR3 in amino acids: CSARPPGTPTNEQFF. In DNA form, the CDR3 reads TGCAGTGCTAGACCCCCCGGGACGCCGACGAATGAGCAGTTCTTC. The chain is built from TRBV20-1 and TRBJ2-1, with D tentatively TRBD1 or TRBD2 (5 bases each). Germline assignment: CDR1 DFQATT and CDR2 SNEGSKA (reference sequence). Trimming took off 2 bases at V and 7 bases at J, with 18 bases between the two ends. The CDR3 sequence is 15 residues long.